Listed here are 16 T cell receptor beta chains from one sample, sequenced in a study of T-cell reconstitution after alpha-beta-depleted transplantation in children (dated by TCRdb to 2015 to 2016). No cognate antigen is known for these TCRs. Library construction relied on PCR. The reads were generated on an Illumina HiSeq 2500. TCR library preparation used molecular barcoding, with unique molecular identifiers applied to normalize quantification of the TCRbeta repertoire. In TCRdb, the public reads were trimmed at Q25 with fastp and aligned with MiXCR, with productive beta chains retained. Rows with a matching CDR3 protein are joined into one entry that keeps the most common DNA and genes. Recorded for this sample are around 270,000 distinct CDR3 sequences; over 7.5% of them occurred a single time. Of the sample, approximately 9.1% is held by the ten largest clones. Paper-wide results and their limitations: Over the following months the frequencies of hyperexpanded clones went down, and after one year T-cell counts and TCRbeta diversity were mostly credited to newly produced T cells.

The treatment or condition tag for this specimen amounts to: allogeneic hematopoietic cell transplantation with graft depleted of TCRalphabeta T cells and CD19 B cells. The specimen was peripheral blood, collected 360 days after TCRalphabeta/CD19-depleted stem cell transplant. The source is a female patient aged 2 to 10 who had a stem cell transplant for Fanconi anemia, so the T cells may come from the graft donor.

This clonotype was recorded many times. V is TRBV10-3 and J is TRBJ2-2; unclear D gene. Germline assignment: CDR1 ENHRY and CDR2 SYGVKD. CDR3 length: 16 amino acids. V shed 6 bases and J shed 0 bases, with 14 bases lying between them. CDR3 loop: CAISYGEGTNTGELFF. The CDR3 bases are TGTGCCATCAGCTATGGAGAAGGGACGAACACCGGGGAGCTGTTTTTT.

This clonotype was seen many times. The chain couples TRBV6-4 to TRBJ2-7; the match to TRBD2 covers 7 bases. Germline CDR1 is MRHNA and CDR2 is SNTAGT. V gave up 1 base and J gave up 3 bases; unmatched junction bases: 3. CDR3 length equals 14 residues. This CDR3 is CASSDYRGGYEQYF. CDR3 sequence (DNA): TGTGCCAGCAGTGACTACCGCGGGGGCTACGAGCAGTACTTC.

This clonotype was detected many times. The chain is built from TRBV7-2 and TRBJ1-1; D gene ambiguous. The CDR3 consists of 10 residues. Germline V CDR1 and CDR2: SGHTA, FQGNSA. V was cut by 4 bases and J by 10 bases, with 7 bases left in between. The CDR3 here is CASSSPSAFF. DNA of the CDR3: TGTGCCAGCAGCTCTCCATCAGCTTTCTTT.

This chain uses TRBV6-1 with TRBJ2-2; D uncertain. Germline CDR1 is MNHNS and CDR2 is SASEGT. V gave up 7 bases and J gave up 2 bases, with 11 bases separating them. The CDR3 covers 14 residues. This chain's CDR3 is CASKANTNTGELFF. The DNA for the CDR3 is TGTGCCAGCAAGGCTAATACCAACACCGGGGAGCTGTTTTTT.

This clonotype was observed at least ten times. This chain connects TRBV24-1 to TRBJ1-3; D is possibly TRBD1 (5 bases). The V end was cut by 4 bases, the J end by 3 bases, with 21 bases between. Germline V gives CDR1 KGHDR, CDR2 SFDVKD. The CDR3 totals 18 residues. CDR3 amino acids: CATSDGGPGRLIGNTIYF. As DNA, the CDR3 is TGTGCCACCAGTGACGGAGGCCCGGGACGGCTAATTGGAAACACCATATATTTT.

Only one count was recorded for this clonotype. The rearrangement joins TRBV20-1 to TRBJ2-5, with a weak D call TRBD2 (6 bases). V was shortened by 2 bases and J by 4 bases, with 11 bases between the two germline ends. Germline V gene lookup returns CDR1 DFQATT and CDR2 SNEGSKA (reference sequence). The CDR3 contains 13 residues. As DNA, the CDR3 is TGCAGTGCTAGATATGGCGGGACAGAGACCCAGTACTTC. Amino acid sequence: CSARYGGTETQYF.

This clonotype was seen many times. The rearrangement links TRBV6-6 to TRBJ2-1; D might be TRBD1 (6 bases). The germline V gene encodes CDR1 MNHNY and CDR2 SVGAGI (reference sequence). V lost 6 bases and J lost 3, with 15 bases in between. This CDR3 comprises 15 residues. Written as DNA, the CDR3 is TGTGCCAGCAGGTCACAGGGTAGGGTCTACAATGAGCAGTTCTTC. Amino acids: CASRSQGRVYNEQFF.

At least ten counts were recorded for this clonotype. The V gene is TRBV9, the J gene TRBJ2-5; D gene unclear. CDR1 and CDR2 (germline): SGDLS, YYNGEE. Between the trimmed V and J ends, which lost 0 bases and 2 bases, there was a span of 8 bases. The CDR3 consists of 14 residues. The CDR3 loop reads CASSVAGTQETQYF. The CDR3 DNA sequence: TGTGCCAGCAGCGTAGCTGGAACACAAGAGACCCAGTACTTC.

This clonotype was seen repeatedly, ten times or more. The V gene is TRBV4-2, the J gene TRBJ1-1; weak D call: TRBD1 (5 bases). Germline assignment: CDR1 LGHNA and CDR2 YNFKEQ. This CDR3 has 15 residues. Trimming stripped 0 bases from V and 4 bases from J, with 12 bases between. The CDR3 loop reads CASSQDAGGITEAFF. DNA for the CDR3: TGTGCCAGCAGCCAAGATGCCGGGGGGATCACTGAAGCTTTCTTT.

This clonotype was counted a few times. The chain joins TRBV3-1 to TRBJ2-1; the match to TRBD2 covers 13 bases. Trimming removed 3 bases from V and 6 bases from J; junction bases left unmatched: 11. The germline V gene has CDR1 LGHDT and CDR2 YNNKEL (reference sequence). The CDR3 runs to 18 residues. The CDR3 reads CASSQHFLTSGGGNEQFF. The CDR3 DNA sequence: TGTGCCAGCAGCCAGCACTTCCTTACTAGCGGGGGGGGCAATGAGCAGTTCTTC.

At least ten counts were recorded for this clonotype. This sequence joins TRBV7-6 and TRBJ2-5, with D unresolved. The CDR3 spans 14 residues. CDR1 and CDR2 (germline): SGHVS, FNYEAQ. V shed 3 bases and J shed 5 bases, with 13 bases lying between them. This CDR3 reads CASSFTTNVETQYF. Here the CDR3 DNA reads TGTGCCAGCAGCTTTACTACCAATGTGGAGACCCAGTACTTC.

J is TRBJ2-7 and V is TRBV5-1, with 11 bases lining up with TRBD1. The germline gives CDR1 SGHRS, CDR2 YFSETQ. The CDR3 is made up of 19 amino acids. V lost 1 base and J lost 3; bases outside the gene matches: 15. CDR3 sequence (DNA): TGCGCCAGCAGCTTGAGTTTCGGACAGGGGGCCCCTCGTCACTACGAGCAGTACTTC. It specifies CASSLSFGQGAPRHYEQYF.

This clonotype was recorded many times. This chain uses TRBV7-8 with TRBJ2-7; D not resolved. Germline loops: CDR1 SGHVS, CDR2 FQNEAQ. Trimming removed 1 base from V and 5 bases from J, with 12 bases in between. This CDR3 comprises 14 residues. The CDR3, as DNA: TGTGCCAGCAGCTTAGAACAGAAGAACGACGAGCAGTACTTC. This codes for CASSLEQKNDEQYF.

DNA of the CDR3: TGTGCCAGCCTGGGTCCGGGACAGGGAAGCTACACCTTC. It yields the protein CASLGPGQGSYTF. V and J are TRBV7-8 and TRBJ1-2; TRBD1 matches 9 bases. This CDR3 comprises 13 residues. V trimming: 8 bases; J trimming: 9 bases; junction bases outside the gene matches: 10. The germline V gene encodes CDR1 SGHVS and CDR2 FQNEAQ. The complete variable domain, with remaining parts taken from reference TRBV7-8 and TRBJ1-2, reads GAGVSQSPRYKVAKRGQDVALRCDPISGHVSLFWYQQALGQGPEFLTYFQNEAQLDKSGLPSDRFFAERPEGSVSTLKIQRTQQEDSAVYLCASLGPGQGSYTFGSGTRLTVV.

This clonotype was found a few times. The chain joins TRBV14 to TRBJ2-7; D gene unclear. With 1 base removed from V and 3 bases from J, the gap between germline ends came to 13 bases. Per the germline V gene, CDR1 is SGHDN and CDR2 is FVKESK. The CDR3 is 15 residues long. DNA for the CDR3: TGTGCCAGCAGCCAAGCCCCCCTCTCGCTCTACGAGCAGTACTTC. Residues: CASSQAPLSLYEQYF.

The chain has TRBV30 and TRBJ1-2; weak D call: TRBD1 (6 bases). Germline V lookup: CDR1 GTSNPN, CDR2 SVGIG (reference sequence). CDR3 length: 14 residues. Trimming removed 0 bases at V and 3 bases at J, with 11 bases between. CDR3 protein: CAWSVAGGYYGYTF. As DNA, the CDR3 is TGTGCCTGGAGTGTTGCGGGGGGCTACTATGGCTACACCTTC.